A selection of T cell receptor beta chains follows, all from one sample in a study of identical twins. Via MiXCR, TCRdb re-called the 5' RACE reads, giving one row per CDR3 protein. The sample contains a few hundred thousand distinct CDR3 sequences, around 9.6% of which appear only once. These same records also appear under a second study, on yellow fever vaccine responses in identical twins.

Sequencing was performed on PBMCs. These receptors were obtained from a woman aged 18-35 years in good health. The CDR3 runs from the conserved cysteine through the conserved F or W. The D gene is left open where the match is weak. Only some rows state a clone size, as once, few, many or a class for expanded clones.

d_call,cdr3_length,j_call,clone_size,v_call,cdr3_nt,cdr3_aa
-,14,TRBJ2-5,many,TRBV12-3/TRBV12-4,TGTGCCAGCACCTCTTTAGAGGACCAAGAGACCCAGTACTTC,CASTSLEDQETQYF
TRBD2,16,TRBJ2-5,many,TRBV20-1,TGCAGTGCTAGGTCACTAGCGGGAGGGCCGGGGGAGACCCAGTACTTC,CSARSLAGGPGETQYF
TRBD2,15,TRBJ2-3,-,TRBV20-1,TGCAGTGCTAGGTCTCCTAGCGGGGTCACAGATACGCAGTATTTT,CSARSPSGVTDTQYF
-,15,TRBJ2-5,-,TRBV3-1,TGTGCCAGCAGCCTCACGCCGGGGTCCGGGGAGACCCAGTACTTC,CASSLTPGSGETQYF
-,12,TRBJ2-3,-,TRBV20-1,TGCAGTGCCCACCCGGGACTAGATACGCAGTATTTT,CSAHPGLDTQYF
TRBD2,16,TRBJ2-3,many,TRBV27,TGTGCCAGCAGATCTTTAAGAGCGGGAGGAACAGATACGCAGTATTTT,CASRSLRAGGTDTQYF
TRBD1,16,TRBJ2-3,many,TRBV7-2,TGTGCCAGCAGCCCATATGCTCCGACAGGGAAAGATACGCAGTATTTT,CASSPYAPTGKDTQYF
TRBD2,13,TRBJ2-7,many,TRBV12-3/TRBV12-4,TGTGCCAGCAGTTTTCTAGCGGACTACGAGCAGTACTTC,CASSFLADYEQYF
-,14,TRBJ2-1,few,TRBV29-1,TGCAGCCTTGCCCCGCCTGGGACAGCGGGTGAGCAGTTCTTC,CSLAPPGTAGEQFF
TRBD1,15,TRBJ1-1,-,TRBV6-5,TGTGCCAGCAGTTCGGCAGGGGGCGGTCACACTGAAGCTTTCTTT,CASSSAGGGHTEAFF
TRBD1,18,TRBJ2-5,many,TRBV29-1,TGCAGCGTTGACCCACCTCCGGGACAGGGTAATTGGCAAGAGACCCAGTACTTC,CSVDPPPGQGNWQETQYF
-,15,TRBJ2-6,few,TRBV5-1,TGCGCCAGCAGCTTGTCCCGGGGATGGGCCAACGTCCTGACTTTC,CASSLSRGWANVLTF
-,15,TRBJ2-7,many,TRBV10-2,TGCGCCAGCAGTGAAGTTAGGACGGCGGGTTACGAGCAGTACTTC,CASSEVRTAGYEQYF
-,15,TRBJ2-1,-,TRBV5-4,TGTGCCAGCAGCTTGGAAAGGCCACTTTACAATGAGCAGTTCTTC,CASSLERPLYNEQFF
TRBD1,14,TRBJ1-4,-,TRBV4-1,TGCGCCAGCAGCCAAGGACAGGGTCCTGAAAAACTGTTTTTT,CASSQGQGPEKLFF
-,13,TRBJ2-3,-,TRBV20-1,TGCAGTGCTGTGTGGGAGGGCACAGATACGCAGTATTTT,CSAVWEGTDTQYF
TRBD1,13,TRBJ1-2,many,TRBV20-1,TGCAGTGCTTCGGACAGGGGTGGCTATGGCTACACCTTC,CSASDRGGYGYTF
-,12,TRBJ1-1,few,TRBV5-8,TGTGCCAGCAGCATTTGGGGAACTGAAGCTTTCTTT,CASSIWGTEAFF
TRBD2,14,TRBJ2-1,many,TRBV9,TGTGCCAGCAGCGCCAGGACTAGCCTTGATGAGCAGTTCTTC,CASSARTSLDEQFF
TRBD1,16,TRBJ2-1,-,TRBV24-1,TGTGCCACCAGTGACAGCGGGACAGGGCTATACAATGAGCAGTTCTTC,CATSDSGTGLYNEQFF
-,16,TRBJ2-1,-,TRBV20-1,TGCAGTGCTAGAACACTAGCTCAGAGCTCCTACAATGAGCAGTTCTTC,CSARTLAQSSYNEQFF
-,15,TRBJ2-1,few,TRBV7-9,TGTGCCAGCAGCGCGTGGGTTCCGGAAGACAATGAGCAGTTCTTC,CASSAWVPEDNEQFF
-,15,TRBJ1-5,many,TRBV10-3,TGTGCCATCAGTGAGTCAAGGGATAGCAATCAGCCCCAGCATTTT,CAISESRDSNQPQHF
TRBD2,16,TRBJ2-3,few,TRBV24-1,TGTGCCACCAGTGACCGGACTAGTTCTAGCACAGATACGCAGTATTTT,CATSDRTSSSTDTQYF